This TCR beta chain was obtained from a study of T cell repertoires in aging, cancer and after chemotherapy. In regard to this clonotype: This could be a read error, since a much larger clone is one nucleotide away.

TCR beta rearrangements were amplified from peripheral blood genomic DNA. Germline V CDR1 and CDR2: SGHNT, YENEEA. V shed 5 bases and J shed 6 bases, with 18 bases lying between them. CDR3 length: 15 amino acids. Rearranged V-D-J TRB sequences were amplified with a mixed TRB-A/B primer pool. One entry per CDR3 protein results from TCRdb running MiXCR on the multiplex PCR reads. The data show 9,400 or so distinct CDR3 sequences, under 45% seen once. The sequencing sample was made of blood. The chain recombines TRBV11-3 with TRBJ2-3; D is perhaps TRBD2 (6 bases). This TCR derives from a human donor in good health. In DNA, the CDR3 is TGTGCCAGCAGCAGCTTGGGGGGAGAGGGGGATACGCAGTATTTT. Translation gives CASSSLGGEGDTQYF.